A selection of T cell receptor beta chains follows, all from one sample in a study of T cell changes during pregnancy in multiple sclerosis. Measured with immunoSEQ multiplex PCR; TCRdb has only the in-frame clones, and not every one. The profile shows roughly 99,000 clones, about 90% of them singletons. The material sequenced was peripheral blood, taken after pregnancy. The receptors were gathered from a female donor in good health, enrolled as a control in a pregnancy study. Each CDR3 is given with its conserved first and last residue. The D gene is left open where the match is weak. Only part of the rows carry a size: once, few, many, or a class if the clone is expanded.

clone size,D gene,J gene,V gene,CDR3 DNA,CDR3 protein
NA,NA,TRBJ2-2,TRBV7-9,TGTGCCAGCAGCATCCTTACCGGGGAGCTGTTTTTT,CASSILTGELFF
once,NA,TRBJ1-1,TRBV7-9,TGTGCCAGCAACCCCAGGGGAGGGGGTAGCACTGAAGCTTTCTTT,CASNPRGGGSTEAFF
NA,TRBD1,TRBJ2-7,TRBV6-1,TGTGCCAGCAGCCCAGAGCGGGACAGGGTCCACGAGCAGTACTTC,CASSPERDRVHEQYF
NA,TRBD1,TRBJ2-7,TRBV28,TGTGCCAGCAGTCGTATCCTCCGGGACAGGACCTACGAGCAGTACTTC,CASSRILRDRTYEQYF
NA,TRBD2,TRBJ2-7,TRBV28,TGTGCCAGCAGTAATAGCGGGAGAAACGAGCAGTACTTC,CASSNSGRNEQYF
NA,NA,TRBJ1-2,TRBV7-9,TGTGCCAGCAGCTTAGGCCAGGGATGGAGCTATGGCTACACCTTC,CASSLGQGWSYGYTF
NA,TRBD2,TRBJ2-3,TRBV6-6,TGTGCCAGCAGTCCACTAGCGGGGAGCACAGATACGCAGTATTTT,CASSPLAGSTDTQYF
NA,TRBD1,TRBJ1-3,TRBV6-6,TGTGCCAGCAGTACCGACAGGGAGGGAAACACCATATATTTT,CASSTDREGNTIYF
NA,NA,TRBJ2-1,TRBV5-1,TGCGCCAGCAGCTTGGGCTATGTTGAGCAGTTCTTC,CASSLGYVEQFF
NA,NA,TRBJ2-7,TRBV23-1,TGCGCCAGCAGTCTCCGAGGCGGGGTGACGGGAGAGCAGTACTTC,CASSLRGGVTGEQYF
NA,NA,TRBJ2-7,TRBV2,TGTGCCAGCGCCATTAGCTCCTACGAGCAGTACTTC,CASAISSYEQYF
once,NA,TRBJ2-1,TRBV19,TGTGCCAGTAGTATAGGGGGAGGTACCTACAATGAGCAGTTCTTC,CASSIGGGTYNEQFF
NA,TRBD2,TRBJ2-7,TRBV18,TGTGCCAGCTCGTTGACTAGCGAGACCTACGAGCAGTACTTC,CASSLTSETYEQYF
NA,NA,TRBJ2-1,TRBV11-3,TGTGCCAGCAGCTTAGATAGCAATGAGCAGTTCTTC,CASSLDSNEQFF
NA,NA,TRBJ1-5,TRBV11-2,TGTGCCAGCAGCTTAACCGAAGAGAATCAGCCCCAGCATTTT,CASSLTEENQPQHF
NA,NA,TRBJ1-1,TRBV19,TGTGCCAGTAGTATTTTTGCGGGGGAGAACACTGAAGCTTTCTTT,CASSIFAGENTEAFF
NA,TRBD2,TRBJ2-2,TRBV5-1,TGCGCCAGCGGTCCGACTAGCGGGGGGACCGGGGAGCTGTTTTTT,CASGPTSGGTGELFF
NA,NA,TRBJ1-4,TRBV7-9,TGTGCCAGCAGCCCCCTACTGCAACGGAATGAAAAACTGTTTTTT,CASSPLLQRNEKLFF
NA,NA,TRBJ1-3,TRBV6-1,TGTGCCAGCAGTGACAGGCCAGGCGTGAGCTCTGGAAACACCATATATTTT,CASSDRPGVSSGNTIYF
NA,TRBD2,TRBJ2-3,TRBV5-6,TGTGCCAGCAGCGGGCTAGCGGGGGGTACAGATACGCAGTATTTT,CASSGLAGGTDTQYF
NA,TRBD1,TRBJ2-7,TRBV10-2,TGCGCCAGCTCCCAGGGGGCGCTAAGGGAGCAGTACTTC,CASSQGALREQYF
few,TRBD1,TRBJ1-1,TRBV7-9,TGTGCCAGCAGGGCACAGGGGGTAACTGAAGCTTTCTTT,CASRAQGVTEAFF
NA,TRBD1,TRBJ2-3,TRBV5-1,TGCGCCAGCAGCTTGGCCGGACAGGTTCAAACAGATACGCAGTATTTT,CASSLAGQVQTDTQYF
NA,NA,TRBJ1-2,TRBV5-4,TGTGCCAGCAGCCCCTCGGGCGGGTATGGCTACACCTTC,CASSPSGGYGYTF
NA,NA,TRBJ2-7,TRBV7-2,TGTGCCAGCAGCCCGACTAGAGCTGCCTACGAGCAGTACTTC,CASSPTRAAYEQYF
NA,NA,TRBJ2-1,TRBV28,TGTGCCAGCATGGGTTTTGATAGCGGCATTTCGGAGCAGTTCTTC,CASMGFDSGISEQFF
NA,TRBD1,TRBJ1-5,TRBV2,TGTGCCAGCAAGGGGACAGGGATTCAACCCCAGCATTTT,CASKGTGIQPQHF
NA,TRBD2,TRBJ2-3,TRBV28,TGTGCCAGCAGGCCGAGCGGGAGTAGACGGTCCACGCAGTATTTT,CASRPSGSRRSTQYF
NA,NA,TRBJ1-5,TRBV9,TGTGCCAGCAGCGTAGATCCCAGTGCCAATCAGCCCCAGCATTTT,CASSVDPSANQPQHF
once,NA,TRBJ2-7,TRBV6-1,TGTGCCAGCGCAGCAGGACAAGTTTTCTACGAGCAGTACTTC,CASAAGQVFYEQYF
NA,NA,TRBJ1-2,TRBV28,TGTGCCAGCAGTTTAGGAGGGATTGGTGACTATGGCTACACCTTC,CASSLGGIGDYGYTF
NA,NA,TRBJ2-7,TRBV21-1,TGTGCCAGCAGCAAAATGGGGAGGGGACGGGTGCTCTCCTACGAGCAGTACTTC,CASSKMGRGRVLSYEQYF
NA,NA,TRBJ2-7,TRBV27,TGTGCCAGCAGTTTCACGGAGAGAGACGAGCAGTACTTC,CASSFTERDEQYF
NA,TRBD1,TRBJ2-1,TRBV6-1,TGTGCCAGCACCACAGGACAGGGCAACAATGAGCAGTTCTTC,CASTTGQGNNEQFF
NA,NA,TRBJ1-1,TRBV28,TGTGCCAGCAGGGCCGGGACACGTCGGGAAGCTTTCTTT,CASRAGTRREAFF
NA,NA,TRBJ1-1,TRBV15,TGTGCCACCAGCAGAGTTACAGGGTTCACTGAAGCTTTCTTT,CATSRVTGFTEAFF
NA,TRBD2,TRBJ2-1,TRBV7-8,TGTGCCAGCAGCTTTCGAACTAGCGGGAGGGCTAATGAGCAGTTCTTC,CASSFRTSGRANEQFF
NA,TRBD2,TRBJ2-1,TRBV19,TGTGCCAGTAGTAAGGGCGGGAGCTCCTACAATGAGCAGTTCTTC,CASSKGGSSYNEQFF
NA,TRBD1,TRBJ1-2,TRBV18,TGTGCCAGCTCACCCCCTTTGGACAGGTTCGGTGGCTACACCTTC,CASSPPLDRFGGYTF
NA,TRBD1,TRBJ2-1,TRBV19,TGTGCCAGTAGAAAGGGTGGGACAGCCTCCTACAATGAGCAGTTCTTC,CASRKGGTASYNEQFF